The rows below give T cell receptor beta chains drawn from one sample of a study of PD-1 blockade in classical Hodgkin lymphoma. This table comes from immunoSEQ multiplex PCR, and its TCRdb copy is limited to in-frame clones, with some not included. The sample has about 29,000 clones, around 86% seen once. The sample consisted of CD4+ T cells from blood, taken at baseline. The source of these receptors is a human donor with classical Hodgkin lymphoma. The CDR3 runs from the conserved cysteine through the conserved F or W. A D gene is named only where the DNA matches it firmly. Rows may omit the clone size; those that give it use once, few, many or a size class.

>.|.|TRBJ1-2|TRBV14
CASSRRTANYGYTF
TGTGCCAGCAGCCGCCGGACAGCTAACTATGGCTACACCTTC
>.|.|TRBJ2-1|TRBV6-5
CASSLTRPHNEQFF
TGTGCCAGCAGTTTGACTCGCCCCCACAATGAGCAGTTCTTC
>.|.|TRBJ2-5|TRBV30
CAWSHRTSQETQYF
TGTGCCTGGAGTCATAGGACATCGCAAGAGACCCAGTACTTC
>.|.|TRBJ2-5|TRBV6-1
CASSEGVKETQYF
TGTGCCAGCAGTGAAGGGGTAAAAGAGACCCAGTACTTC
>.|TRBD2|TRBJ2-7|TRBV18
CASSPALAGEREQYF
TGTGCCAGCTCACCAGCACTAGCGGGAGAACGCGAGCAGTACTTC
>.|TRBD1|TRBJ1-5|TRBV25-1
CASSGQGNSNQPQHF
TGTGCCAGCAGTGGACAGGGTAATAGCAATCAGCCCCAGCATTTT
>.|.|TRBJ2-7|TRBV14
CASSQDGDLGEQYF
TGTGCCAGCAGCCAAGATGGGGACCTTGGAGAGCAGTACTTC
>.|.|TRBJ1-1|TRBV5-1
CASSLTGKDTEAFF
TGCGCCAGCAGCTTGACAGGGAAGGACACTGAAGCTTTCTTT
>.|.|TRBJ1-1|TRBV18
CASSPNLGGIGTEAFF
TGTGCCAGCTCACCGAACCTAGGCGGCATCGGCACTGAAGCTTTCTTT
>.|TRBD1|TRBJ2-1|TRBV29-1
CSAPPSGRGFNNEQFF
TGCAGCGCCCCTCCCTCGGGCAGGGGGTTTAACAATGAGCAGTTCTTC
>few|.|TRBJ1-5|TRBV4-1
CASSPIPGWGVSQPQHF
TGCGCCAGCAGCCCGATACCCGGTTGGGGCGTGAGTCAGCCCCAGCATTTT
>.|.|TRBJ1-2|TRBV29-1
CSVGINYGYTF
TGCAGCGTTGGAATTAACTATGGCTACACCTTC
>few|.|TRBJ1-2|TRBV4-1
CASSQEGRGGAYGYTF
TGCGCCAGCAGCCAAGAGGGGCGGGGGGGCGCATATGGCTACACCTTC
>.|TRBD1|TRBJ2-3|TRBV7-2
CASSLGQTGGGHTQYF
TGTGCCAGCAGCTTAGGCCAGACAGGGGGCGGTCATACGCAGTATTTT
>.|.|TRBJ2-1|TRBV6-1
CASSEALGEATSNEQFF
TGTGCCAGCAGTGAAGCGCTCGGGGAGGCAACCTCCAATGAGCAGTTCTTC
>.|TRBD2|TRBJ2-3|TRBV5-6
CASSSLTSGRNTQYF
TGTGCCAGCAGCTCGCTGACTAGCGGGAGGAATACGCAGTATTTT
>.|.|TRBJ2-7|TRBV5-5
CASSFEGIEQYF
TGTGCCAGCAGCTTCGAGGGGATCGAGCAGTACTTC
>.|TRBD2|TRBJ2-3|TRBV6-4
CASRTSGRTDTQYF
TGTGCCAGTAGGACTAGCGGGAGGACAGATACGCAGTATTTT
>few|.|TRBJ1-5|TRBV28
CASSLSSPNQPQHF
TGTGCCAGCAGTTTATCAAGTCCCAATCAGCCCCAGCATTTT
>.|.|TRBJ1-4|TRBV25-1
CASSDSLGGATNEKLFF
TGTGCCAGCAGTGATTCACTCGGGGGGGCCACTAATGAAAAACTGTTTTTT
>.|.|TRBJ1-1|TRBV5-1
CASRGGGGLNTEAFF
TGCGCCAGCAGGGGTGGCGGGGGGTTGAACACTGAAGCTTTCTTT
>.|.|TRBJ2-5|TRBV5-6
CASSLGWNVETQYF
TGTGCCAGCAGCTTGGGATGGAACGTAGAGACCCAGTACTTC
>.|TRBD1|TRBJ1-3|TRBV9
CASSPGTAGNTIYF
TGTGCCAGCAGCCCTGGGACAGCTGGAAACACCATATATTTT
>.|.|TRBJ2-5|TRBV7-2
CASSPGRVETQYF
TGTGCCAGCAGCCCCGGTAGGGTGGAGACCCAGTACTTC
>.|TRBD2|TRBJ2-1|TRBV4-2
CASSQDPGLASNEQFF
TGTGCCAGCAGCCAAGACCCGGGACTAGCTTCAAATGAGCAGTTCTTC
>.|.|TRBJ2-1|TRBV5-6
CASSRLSQGGRNEQFF
TGTGCCAGCAGTCGACTGTCCCAGGGGGGACGGAATGAGCAGTTCTTC
>.|TRBD1|TRBJ2-5|TRBV28
CASSLLGTALQETQYF
TGTGCCAGCAGTTTACTAGGGACAGCTCTCCAAGAGACCCAGTACTTC